This is a list of T cell receptor beta chains from one sample in a study of Graves' ophthalmopathy and Graves' hyperthyroidism. TCRdb independently ran MiXCR on the multiplex PCR reads; one entry per CDR3 protein. The data show 300,000 to 450,000 distinct CDR3 sequences, about a sixth seen once. The sequenced sample consisted of peripheral blood. The receptors shown here come from an adult woman with stable Graves' hyperthyroidism. The CDR3 runs from the conserved cysteine through the conserved F or W. Each record gives: J gene, V gene, D gene, clone size, CDR3 protein, CDR3 DNA. The D gene is left open where the match is weak. The size entry is marked missing in some rows and otherwise reads once, few, many or a size class.

TRBJ1-1,TRBV24-1,.,.,CATSDTMNTEAFF,TGTGCCACCAGTGATACCATGAACACTGAAGCTTTCTTT
TRBJ1-3,TRBV4-1,.,many,CASSHVLTPPNTIYF,TGCGCCAGCAGCCATGTATTGACACCACCAAACACCATATATTTT
TRBJ1-2,TRBV28,.,many,CASTDHSAAQGLDGYTF,TGTGCCAGCACCGACCACTCGGCTGCACAGGGATTGGATGGCTACACCTTC
TRBJ2-5,TRBV27,TRBD2,few,CASSFQRESETQYF,TGTGCCAGCAGTTTCCAGCGGGAGTCGGAGACCCAGTACTTC
TRBJ2-5,TRBV4-2,.,many,CASSQDYSQETQYF,TGTGCCAGCAGCCAAGATTACAGTCAGGAGACCCAGTACTTC
TRBJ2-7,TRBV28,.,many,CASRTPQNSYEQYF,TGTGCCAGCAGAACCCCACAGAACTCCTACGAGCAGTACTTC
TRBJ2-7,TRBV11-2,.,many,CASSHSLVYEQYF,TGTGCCAGCAGCCATTCACTAGTCTACGAGCAGTACTTC
TRBJ2-7,TRBV7-9,.,many,CASSLYDGGIYEQYF,TGTGCCAGCAGCTTATATGACGGAGGGATTTACGAGCAGTACTTC
TRBJ1-1,TRBV6-5,.,many,CASSYSTVRAATEAFF,TGTGCCAGCAGTTACTCGACTGTCAGGGCGGCCACTGAAGCTTTCTTT
TRBJ2-5,TRBV12-3/TRBV12-4,.,many,CASSSSLLTQYF,TGTGCCAGCAGTTCTAGCTTGTTGACCCAGTACTTC
TRBJ2-7,TRBV6-1,.,many,CASDRDGNYEQYF,TGTGCCAGCGACCGGGACGGGAACTACGAGCAGTACTTC
TRBJ2-7,TRBV30,.,many,CAWSVMVGPYEQYF,TGTGCCTGGAGTGTAATGGTCGGTCCCTACGAGCAGTACTTC
TRBJ2-7,TRBV4-1,TRBD2,many,CASSQETSGSYEQYF,TGCGCCAGCAGCCAAGAAACTAGCGGGAGCTACGAGCAGTACTTC
TRBJ1-1,TRBV11-3,TRBD1,.,CASSTQGLNTEAFF,TGTGCCAGCAGCACACAGGGGTTGAACACTGAAGCTTTCTTT
TRBJ2-2,TRBV6-6,TRBD2,many,CAASGTSGGPNTGELFF,TGTGCCGCCTCCGGGACTAGCGGGGGTCCTAACACCGGGGAGCTGTTTTTT